The 14 T cell receptor beta chains presented below share a single source sample, sequenced in a study of blood T cell repertoires in COVID-19. Repertoires were generated with immunoSEQ multiplex PCR, while TCRdb's copy carries only in-frame clones and drops some. The sample has 80,000 to 100,000 clones, over 70% seen once. The sample consisted of peripheral blood. The receptors originated from a man aged 55-75 years with acute or convalescent COVID-19.

This clone appeared once. The chain has TRBV7-9 and TRBJ2-7, with TRBD2 matching over 10 bases. This CDR3 has 14 residues. Germline trimming cut 5 bases from V and 5 bases from J; bases unmatched to any gene: 6. Germline assignment: CDR1 SEHNR and CDR2 FQNEAQ (reference sequence). CDR3 coding DNA: TGTGCCAGCAGCCCCGGGACTAGCGTTCACGAGCAGTACTTC. Translation gives CASSPGTSVHEQYF.

This chain uses TRBV29-1 with TRBJ1-2; TRBD1 matches 10 bases. In germline, CDR1 is SQVTM, CDR2 ANQGSEA. The V segment lost 6 bases and the J segment 4 bases; nucleotides outside the gene matches: 8. The CDR3 loop spans 14 amino acids. This chain's CDR3 is CSVDWTGGGYGYTF. As DNA, the CDR3 is TGCAGCGTAGACTGGACAGGGGGGGGCTATGGCTACACCTTC.

The chain recombines TRBV27 with TRBJ2-7; TRBD1 agrees at 10 bases. The V gene end was trimmed by 5 bases and the J gene end by 3 bases; junction bases not matched to a gene: 7. CDR1 and CDR2 from the germline V gene are MNHEY and SMNVEV (reference sequence). CDR3 length: 15 amino acids. The CDR3: CASSQFRDRGYEQYF. CDR3 DNA sequence: TGTGCCAGCAGTCAATTTAGGGACAGGGGCTACGAGCAGTACTTC.

On this clone: At one of its ends the junction is not consistent with the germline gene, which may arise from a read error. This chain uses TRBV7-7 with TRBJ2-5; D gene unclear. The V gene's germline CDR1 is SSHAT and CDR2 FNYEAQ (reference sequence). The CDR3 totals 13 residues. The CDR3 loop reads CASSQIQRSTQYF. In DNA, the CDR3 is TGTGCTAGCAGCCAAATCCAGCGTTCAACCCAGTACTTC.

The chain employs TRBV9 and TRBJ1-2; 11 bases align to TRBD1. With V trimmed by 1 base and J by 3 bases, 5 bases remained unmatched. The CDR3 length is 16 residues. From germline, CDR1 is SGDLS and CDR2 YYNGEE. CDR3 region: CASSVKRTGGDYGYTF. For the CDR3, the DNA is TGTGCCAGCAGCGTAAAACGGACAGGGGGCGACTATGGCTACACCTTC.

This clone was picked up one time. This sample includes further DNA sequences coding for the same CDR3. V and J are TRBV7-9 and TRBJ2-3; maybe TRBD2 (6 bases). This CDR3 contains 15 residues. Germline values: CDR1 SEHNR, CDR2 FQNEAQ (reference sequence). Deletions cut 5 bases from V and 0 bases from J, with 12 bases between. The chain's CDR3 is CASSPPGVSTDTQYF. DNA of the CDR3: TGTGCCAGCAGCCCCCCGGGGGTTAGCACAGATACGCAGTATTTT. Looking up the rest from reference TRBV7-9 and TRBJ2-3 gives the full variable domain: DTGVSQNPRHKITKRGQNVTFRCDPISEHNRLYWYRQTLGQGPEFLTYFQNEAQLEKSRLLSDRFSAERPKGSFSTLEIQRTEQGDSAMYLCASSPPGVSTDTQYFGPGTRLTVL.

This sequence joins TRBV7-6 and TRBJ2-1, with D perhaps matching TRBD2 (6 bases). The CDR3 sequence is 14 residues long. Trimming shortened V by 3 bases and J by 5 bases, and 11 bases separated the two germline ends. CDR1 SGHVS and CDR2 FNYEAQ come from the germline V gene. Here the CDR3 DNA reads TGTGCCAGCAGCTTGAGGTTAGCGGACAATGAGCAGTTCTTC. It encodes CASSLRLADNEQFF.

This clone was seen only a few times. The CDR3 nucleotides are TGTGCCAGCTCACTGGAACCGGGACTAGCGGGAGTCGGTTCCTACGAGCAGTACTTC. Protein: CASSLEPGLAGVGSYEQYF. The genes are TRBV18 and TRBJ2-7; TRBD2 matches 14 bases. The CDR3 extends over 19 amino acids. With 4 bases clipped from V and 1 base from J, the junction kept 12 bases outside the gene matches. The germline V gene encodes CDR1 KGHSH and CDR2 LQKENI. The whole variable domain, filled in from reference TRBV18 and TRBJ2-7, reads NAGVMQNPRHLVRRRGQEARLRCSPMKGHSHVYWYRQLPEEGLKFMVYLQKENIIDESGMPKERFSAEFPKEGPSILRIQQVVRGDSAAYFCASSLEPGLAGVGSYEQYFGPGTRLTVT.

This chain uses TRBV14 with TRBJ2-2, with D uncertain. Germline CDR1 SGHDN, CDR2 FVKESK. V gave up 0 bases and J gave up 6 bases, with 5 bases separating them. This CDR3 region has 13 residues. CDR3 sequence reads: CASSQDPAGELFF. CDR3 DNA sequence: TGTGCCAGCAGCCAAGATCCCGCCGGGGAGCTGTTTTTT. Full variable domain (missing parts from reference TRBV14 and TRBJ2-2): EAGVTQFPSHSVIEKGQTVTLRCDPISGHDNLYWYRRVMGKEIKFLLHFVKESKQDESGMPNNRFLAERTGGTYSTLKVQPAELEDSGVYFCASSQDPAGELFFGEGSRLTVL.

In its sample, this clone was seen a few times. This chain uses TRBV2 with TRBJ1-1; D perhaps matches TRBD1 (5 bases). Deletions cut 5 bases from V and 3 bases from J, with 13 bases between. From germline, CDR1 is SNHLY and CDR2 FYNNEI. The length of the CDR3 is 14 residues. The CDR3 loop is CASSYRGGHTEAFF. The CDR3 DNA sequence: TGTGCCAGCAGTTATAGGGGAGGTCACACTGAAGCTTTCTTT.

The chain uses TRBV30 and TRBJ1-2, with unresolved D. Trimming pared 0 bases from V and 4 bases from J, leaving 18 bases between. The CDR3 covers 16 residues. Germline CDR1 and CDR2: GTSNPN and SVGIG (reference sequence). CDR3 loop: CAWSVPYSGSGYGYTF. CDR3 nucleotide sequence: TGTGCCTGGAGTGTACCTTACTCCGGGTCCGGCTATGGCTACACCTTC. Based on the CDR3 plus reference TRBV30 and TRBJ1-2, the full variable domain is SQTIHQWPATLVQPVGSPLSLECTVEGTSNPNLYWYRQAAGRGLQLLFYSVGIGQISSEVPQNLSASRPQDRQFILSSKKLLLSDSGFYLCAWSVPYSGSGYGYTFGSGTRLTVV.

V and J are TRBV5-1 and TRBJ2-3; TRBD2 matches at 12 bases. The CDR3 is 16 residues long. Germline CDR1 SGHRS, CDR2 YFSETQ. V gave up 4 bases and J gave up 5 bases; unmatched junction bases: 8. CDR3 protein: CASSLTSGGWLDTQYF. The DNA for the CDR3 is TGCGCCAGCAGCCTAACTAGCGGGGGGTGGCTAGATACGCAGTATTTT.

V gene TRBV29-1 combines with J gene TRBJ2-1; D ambiguous. Germline V gene data show CDR1 as SQVTM and CDR2 as ANQGSEA. V lost 0 bases and J lost 4, with 13 bases in between. The CDR3 contains 15 residues. The chain's CDR3 is CSVEEQTTAYNEQFF. The CDR3 DNA sequence: TGCAGCGTTGAAGAACAGACAACAGCTTACAATGAGCAGTTCTTC.

V gene TRBV15 combines with J gene TRBJ1-6; D unclear. The germline V and J ends were trimmed by 5 bases and 6 bases, with 8 bases remaining between them. This CDR3 is 13 amino acids long. The germline V gene has CDR1 LNHNV and CDR2 YYDKDF (reference sequence). This CDR3 is CATSLEVNSPLHF. The DNA of the CDR3 is TGTGCCACCAGCCTAGAAGTTAATTCACCCCTCCACTTT.